A selection of T cell receptor beta chains follows, all from one sample in a study of shared clonotypes between healthy human individuals. Profiling relied on immunoSEQ multiplex PCR, and the TCRdb table lists in-frame clones only, not all of them. The sample includes 2 million to 2.5 million clones, around 90% of them seen just once. Material for sequencing was naive CD4+ T cells from PBMCs. Receptors originate from a man between 18 and 35 years old in good health. Some clones in this sample may be carry-over from other donors' samples. Both conserved end residues are part of each CDR3. Each record gives: J gene, D gene, clone size, V gene, CDR3 protein, CDR3 DNA. The D gene is left open where the match is weak. Clone size is given for some rows only: seen once, a few or many times, or a class if the clone is expanded.

>TRBJ2-7|NA|NA|TRBV27
CASSPTGRGEQYF
TGTGCCAGCAGCCCGACGGGTCGGGGCGAGCAGTACTTC
>TRBJ1-1|NA|once|TRBV19
CASSLTRVLNTEAFF
TGTGCCAGTAGTCTAACTAGAGTACTGAACACTGAAGCTTTCTTT
>TRBJ2-7|TRBD2|NA|TRBV9
CASSVVGTSDEQYF
TGTGCCAGCAGCGTAGTTGGGACTAGCGACGAGCAGTACTTC
>TRBJ2-4|NA|NA|TRBV7-9
CASSSNNWGDIQYF
TGTGCCAGCAGCTCCAATAACTGGGGGGACATTCAGTACTTC
>TRBJ2-1|TRBD1|NA|TRBV25-1
CASSESSRGPYNEQFF
TGTGCCAGCAGTGAATCTAGCAGGGGGCCCTACAATGAGCAGTTCTTC
>TRBJ1-1|TRBD1|few|TRBV19
CASRKRQGPYEAFF
TGTGCCAGTAGGAAGAGACAGGGACCTTATGAAGCTTTCTTT
>TRBJ1-1|NA|few|TRBV18
CASSPTVVAEAFF
TGTGCCAGCTCGCCCACCGTGGTCGCTGAAGCTTTCTTT
>TRBJ1-2|NA|NA|TRBV4-3
CASSQDRTVRNRAYGYTF
TGCGCCAGCAGCCAAGATCGGACGGTCCGGAACAGGGCCTATGGCTACACCTTC
>TRBJ1-5|TRBD1|NA|TRBV28
CASSPGQGYWQPQHF
TGTGCCAGCAGTCCGGGACAGGGGTATTGGCAGCCCCAGCATTTT
>TRBJ2-7|TRBD2|NA|TRBV5-5
CASSLDPGGTYEQYF
TGTGCCAGCAGCTTGGACCCGGGAGGGACCTACGAGCAGTACTTC
>TRBJ2-1|NA|NA|TRBV21-1
CASSSLRGAGLYNEQFF
TGTGCCAGCAGCTCACTACGGGGGGCGGGACTCTACAATGAGCAGTTCTTC